This T cell receptor beta chain comes out of a study of control samples from healthy donors and cancer patients. Germline V gene lookup returns CDR1 MNHEY and CDR2 SMNVEV (reference sequence). CDR3 length: 14 amino acids. The germline V and J ends were trimmed by 3 bases and 5 bases, with 11 bases remaining between them. Repertoires were generated with immunoSEQ multiplex PCR, while TCRdb's copy carries only in-frame clones and drops some. This table has some 77,000 clones, roughly 89% appearing once. The rearrangement links TRBV27 to TRBJ2-1; D is uncertain. This TCR came from an older woman in good health. The sample taken for sequencing was blood. Here the CDR3 reads CASSLLGSNNEQFF. Written as DNA, the CDR3 is TGTGCCAGCAGTTTGTTAGGATCTAACAATGAGCAGTTCTTC.